This paragraph covers one TCR beta chain sequence. What antigen it recognizes has not been identified. No base qualities exist here, and no much larger clone lies one base off it. Donors formed part of the validation cohort, which comprised about 130 subjects and was distinct from the first cohort of some 700 subjects. Library generation was performed with the immunoSEQ multiplex PCR assay. The paper's processing steps were these. A statistical classification framework was built for diagnosing cytomegalovirus status from the catalog of TCR beta chain sequences. The table was pulled from immuneACCESS by TCRdb, which kept in-frame rearrangements only. Such tables lose some clones; where checked, under half of the loss comes from unresolved V genes, and the rest has no known cause. V and J calls and clone size follow that table, whereas D and trimming were derived from the DNA. Across this sample there are 60,000 to 75,000 clones, with 95% to 96% seen only once. The top ten hold around 0.9% of the sample.

The data derive from a study of cytomegalovirus exposure and HLA in healthy donors (dated by TCRdb to about 2017). Background on the whole study: The roughly 670 repertoires of the first cohort and the roughly 120 validation repertoires were produced on the same platform, according to a later analysis. The study was designed to test whether signatures of past pathogen exposure could be identified by cataloging public T cell receptors. To predict cytomegalovirus infection status, the study combined high-throughput TCR immunosequencing, statistical association of individual TCRs with disease status, and machine learning. Besides the first cohort of 666 subjects, a separate validation cohort made up of 120 different subjects was used.

From its cysteine to its phenylalanine, the CDR3 spans 16 amino acids. Here the CDR3 DNA is all that survives: 48 bases in frame from base 1. For CDR1 and CDR2, the germline V gene lists LGHNA and YNFKEQ. From V the trimming removes 0 bases and from J it removes 7 bases, while the gene matches leave 9 bases of the junction unaccounted for. Results and caveats for the whole study, not just this receptor: Three of the identified cytomegalovirus-associated TCR beta chains were confirmed in vitro to be specific for cytomegalovirus antigens. The classifier was reported to diagnose cytomegalovirus status with high specificity and sensitivity in both the original and validation cohorts. Of the cluster scores, 94% were above 0 in a later analysis, which found that TCRs clustered in the first cohort also tended to co-occur in the 120 validation repertoires. A total of 150 to 200 TCR beta chains were listed by the study as associated with cytomegalovirus. Across donors, most TCR sequences were observed very rarely, whereas some public TCRs were present in many individuals. According to the authors, the approach could potentially be generalized to other disease states and immunological phenotypes. A later analysis had no HLA typing for the validation cohort, so co-occurrence there was scored across all 110 or so repertoires.

Sequencing was done on a sample of PBMCs. This clonotype originated in a man aged 18 to 30 in good health and CMV-seronegative. This chain is built from TRBV4-2 and TRBJ2-7, with 10 bases aligning to TRBD2. Read as DNA, the sequence is TGTGCCAGCAGCCAAGAAGCGCTAGCGGGAGTTCGTGAGCAGTACTTC. Translated, it gives CASSQEALAGVREQYF.